This T cell receptor (beta chain) was obtained from a study of CD8 T cells in ankylosing spondylitis. Findings of the study overall: Clones linked with disease were CD8+ and fairly uncommon in the peripheral blood. Matched ankylosing spondylitis synovial fluid reportedly showed significant enrichment of disease-linked clones. Blood from ankylosing spondylitis patients appeared to carry a characteristic roughly 8-variant TCR beta motif.

TCRdb re-called the 5' RACE reads with MiXCR, one entry per CDR3 protein. The repertoire has roughly 700,000 distinct CDR3 sequences, 15% to 20% of them found once; the top ten carry under 20%. In its sample, this clonotype was seen a few times. Its antigen is unidentified. V was pared by 6 bases and J by 1 base, with 6 bases of the junction left unmatched. The CDR3 loop spans 14 amino acids. The V call is TRBV12-3 or TRBV12-4, the J call TRBJ2-7, with 7 bases fitting TRBD2. The source is a male donor with ankylosing spondylitis. The sample consisted of blood, either unsorted or a sorted T cell fraction (not recorded which). CDR3 amino acids: CASSPDGGSYEQYF. CDR3 sequence (DNA): TGTGCCAGCAGCCCGGACGGGGGGTCCTACGAGCAGTACTTC.